This T cell receptor (beta chain) derives from a study of cytomegalovirus exposure and HLA in healthy donors. In the case of this clone: The antigen remains undetermined.

PCR amplification relied on 60 Vbeta primers (plus 13 Jbeta primers). Method: immunoSEQ multiplex PCR; TCRdb's copy keeps in-frame clones and lacks some. Among 150,000 to 200,000 clones listed, 85% to 90% were seen once. The study's findings and limits: Indistinguishability led to the exclusion of some V segments, TRBV6-2 and TRBV6-3 included.

CDR3 size: 15 residues. The V end lost 0 bases, the J end lost 3 bases, and 9 bases lay between the germline ends. The germline V gene encodes CDR1 SGDLS and CDR2 YYNGEE. What was sequenced was PBMCs. The V call is TRBV9, the J call TRBJ1-4, with D possibly matching TRBD1 (6 bases). The TCR originated in a woman aged 18-30 years in good health and CMV-seronegative. CDR3 nucleotide sequence: TGTGCCAGCAGCGTAGCCAACAGGGCTAATGAAAAACTGTTTTTT. Translating it yields CASSVANRANEKLFF.